This record looks at one T cell receptor beta chain sequence and its context. Its antigen remains unidentified. This sample stems from a study of T cell responses to AZD1222 COVID-19 vaccine. Overall study results and limits: Most donors were white British and more were female, and clonal diversity was possibly underestimated. Two doses of AZD1222 preceded a rise in Spike-specific TCR breadth and depth. Samples come after the peak T cell response, not at day 14. A reported finding is that nearly half of spike-specific TCRs target unmutated variant regions.

Produced via immunoSEQ multiplex PCR; TCRdb's table is partial and in-frame only. The table lists roughly 160,000 clones, roughly 87% of them singletons. The TCR comes from an adult who received the AZD1222 COVID-19 vaccine. Sequencing was performed on peripheral blood, taken 28 days after the second AZD1222 dose.

The CDR3 DNA is TGCGCCAGCAGCTTTGATGGCATTCAGTACTTC. Translation gives CASSFDGIQYF. The rearrangement links TRBV5-1 to TRBJ2-4; D is unclear. Germline loops: CDR1 SGHRS, CDR2 YFSETQ. V gave up 2 bases and J gave up 9 bases, with 6 bases separating them. The CDR3 extends over 11 amino acids.